Following are 30 T cell receptor beta chains from one sample sequenced in a study of T cells in tuberculosis. TCRdb keeps only in-frame clones here, not all; method: immunoSEQ multiplex PCR. The table has under 40,000 clones, about 89% seen once; the top ten hold 2.2%. Sequenced material: PBMCs. The receptors were gathered from a donor between 10 and 35 years old with latent tuberculosis or without tuberculosis infection.

This chain links TRBV10-3 with TRBJ2-1, with D perhaps TRBD1 (6 bases). Germline assignment: CDR1 ENHRY and CDR2 SYGVKD. Trimming left V 10 bases short and J 3 bases short, with 16 bases between. CDR3 length: 14 amino acids. The CDR3 sequence is CATTRQVDYNEQFF. The CDR3, as DNA: TGTGCCACTACGAGACAGGTGGACTACAATGAGCAGTTCTTC.

V usage is TRBV5-1 and J usage is TRBJ2-2; D unresolved. Germline CDR1 SGHRS, CDR2 YFSETQ. V shed 2 bases and J shed 5 bases, with 13 bases lying between them. The CDR3 has 15 residues. The CDR3 loop is CASSFRELMTGELFF. The CDR3 DNA follows: TGCGCCAGCAGCTTTAGAGAGTTAATGACCGGGGAGCTGTTTTTT.

This sequence joins TRBV4-1 and TRBJ2-1, with 9 bases aligning to TRBD1. Germline CDR1 reads MGHRA; CDR2 reads YSYEKL. This CDR3 is built from 14 residues. V was clipped by 8 bases and J by 7 bases; unmatched bases: 9. The CDR3 DNA sequence: TGCGCCAGCTCCGGGGGACAGGGCGCGAATGAGCAGTTCTTC. This encodes CASSGGQGANEQFF.

The chain joins TRBV28 to TRBJ2-7; D possibly corresponds to TRBD1 (5 bases). Trimming left V 6 bases short and J 4 bases short, with 16 bases between. The V gene's germline CDR1 is MDHEN and CDR2 SYDVKM. There are 14 residues in the CDR3. Here the CDR3 DNA reads TGTGCCAGCAGCCAAAGGACATCCGGGTACGAGCAGTACTTC. Translating gives CASSQRTSGYEQYF.

This clone occurred once. V is TRBV5-1 and J is TRBJ2-7; possibly TRBD2 for D (6 bases). Germline assignment: CDR1 SGHRS and CDR2 YFSETQ. This CDR3 region has 17 residues. V was pared by 4 bases and J by 7 bases, with 27 bases between. The CDR3 protein is CASSGGRDSRWVGEQYF. CDR3 coding DNA: TGCGCCAGCAGCGGGGGACGGGACTCCCGTTGGGTCGGGGAGCAGTACTTC.

Written as DNA, the CDR3 is TGTGCCAGCAACTTAAACGGGGTAACCTACGAGCAGTACTTC. Its translation: CASNLNGVTYEQYF. V gene TRBV6-6 combines with J gene TRBJ2-7, with D perhaps matching TRBD2 (5 bases). Trimming took off 7 bases at V and 2 bases at J, with 15 bases between the two ends. CDR3 length: 14 amino acids. The germline gives CDR1 MNHNY, CDR2 SVGAGI (reference sequence).

This clone has only one observation. The V gene is TRBV27, the J gene TRBJ1-1, with D tentatively TRBD1 (6 bases). With 5 bases removed from V and 1 base from J, the gap between germline ends came to 11 bases. Germline V gives CDR1 MNHEY, CDR2 SMNVEV (reference sequence). The CDR3 has 14 residues. CDR3 protein: CASSHTTGNTEAFF. CDR3 DNA: TGTGCCAGCAGTCACACGACAGGGAACACTGAAGCTTTCTTT.

The V call is TRBV7-9, the J call TRBJ1-1; a weak D match, TRBD1 (5 bases). CDR1 is SEHNR and CDR2 is FQNEAQ in the germline V gene (reference sequence). The ends were cut back, 6 bases at V and 0 bases at J, with 11 bases in the middle. The CDR3 consists of 14 residues. The chain's CDR3 is CASSRDRLNTEAFF. In DNA form, the CDR3 reads TGTGCCAGCAGTCGAGACAGACTGAACACTGAAGCTTTCTTT.

Concerning this clone: At one end, the junction sequence differs from germline, possibly due to a read error. The chain uses TRBV28 and TRBJ2-2; 8 positions match TRBD1. Per germline, CDR1 MDHEN and CDR2 SYDVKM. There are 14 residues in the CDR3. This chain's CDR3 is CATPRTGNPGELFF. Written as DNA, the CDR3 is TGTGCCACCCCCAGGACAGGGAACCCCGGGGAGCTGTTTTTT.

The V gene is TRBV5-4, the J gene TRBJ2-3; 14 bases fit TRBD2. Germline V gives CDR1 SGHNT, CDR2 YYREEE (reference sequence). The CDR3 runs 19 residues. V lost 4 bases to trimming and J lost 4 bases; unmatched junction nucleotides: 14. The CDR3 sequence is CASSPGTSGRLSSPDTQYF. The CDR3 DNA sequence: TGTGCCAGCAGCCCCGGGACTAGCGGGAGACTAAGTTCTCCAGATACGCAGTATTTT. Based on the CDR3 plus reference TRBV5-4 and TRBJ2-3, the full variable domain is ETGVTQSPTHLIKTRGQQVTLRCSSQSGHNTVSWYQQALGQGPQFIFQYYREEENGRGNFPPRFSGLQFPNYSSELNVNALELDDSALYLCASSPGTSGRLSSPDTQYFGPGTRLTVL.

With respect to this clone: The sample contains more than one DNA sequence encoding this CDR3. V is TRBV9 and J is TRBJ2-3; 8 nucleotides align to TRBD2. Germline lookup yields CDR1 SGDLS and CDR2 YYNGEE. This CDR3 is built from 15 residues. Unmatched junction bases numbered 6, after V lost 5 bases and J lost 1 base. For the CDR3, the DNA is TGTGCCAGCAGTGCCCTAGCGGGCCGCACAGATACGCAGTATTTT. It is translated as CASSALAGRTDTQYF.

The V gene is TRBV28, the J gene TRBJ1-5; no clear D. The CDR3 is made up of 12 amino acids. CDR1 and CDR2 (germline): MDHEN, SYDVKM. The CDR3 protein is CATAQAYQPQHF. The CDR3 nucleotides are TGTGCTACGGCTCAGGCTTATCAGCCCCAGCATTTT.

This clone was seen a single time. The J gene is TRBJ2-5, the V gene TRBV7-9; D unresolved. Germline V lookup: CDR1 SEHNR, CDR2 FQNEAQ (reference sequence). The CDR3 is 16 amino acids. With 5 bases removed from V and 2 bases from J, the gap between germline ends came to 18 bases. CDR3 region: CASSPGGGSVQETQYF. The CDR3 DNA reads TGTGCCAGCAGCCCTGGTGGTGGTTCAGTTCAAGAGACCCAGTACTTC. The variable domain in full, with the rest retrieved from reference TRBV7-9 and TRBJ2-5, is DTGVSQNPRHKITKRGQNVTFRCDPISEHNRLYWYRQTLGQGPEFLTYFQNEAQLEKSRLLSDRFSAERPKGSFSTLEIQRTEQGDSAMYLCASSPGGGSVQETQYFGPGTRLLVL.

The rearrangement links TRBV6-5 to TRBJ1-5; perhaps TRBD1 as D (5 bases). Deletions cut 5 bases from V and 1 base from J, with 12 bases between. Germline loops: CDR1 MNHEY, CDR2 SVGAGI. The CDR3 runs 15 residues. The chain's CDR3 is CASSPLGGSNQPQHF. As DNA, the CDR3 is TGTGCCAGCAGTCCCCTCGGGGGGAGCAATCAGCCCCAGCATTTT.

The chain carries TRBV28 and TRBJ1-2; 9 bases map to TRBD1. CDR1 and CDR2 (germline): MDHEN, SYDVKM. Trimming cost V 2 bases and J 6 bases; bases outside gene matches: 4. The CDR3 consists of 14 residues. CDR3 coding DNA: TGTGCCAGCAGTTTAGGGGACAGGGTAGATGGCTACACCTTC. This sequence encodes CASSLGDRVDGYTF.

The count of this clone is one. The rearrangement links TRBV10-2 to TRBJ2-7, with TRBD1 as a possible D gene (5 bases). The germline V gene encodes CDR1 WSHSY and CDR2 SAAADI. The CDR3 has 14 amino acids. The V end was cut by 5 bases, the J end by 2 bases, with 13 bases between. The CDR3 nucleotides read TGCGCCAGCAGTAGGGGATATAAGACCTACGAGCAGTACTTC. Translation gives CASSRGYKTYEQYF.

A few counts support this clone. This sequence joins TRBV10-1 and TRBJ1-2; 7 positions agree with TRBD1. V shed 2 bases, J shed 1 base, and the junction held 7 bases outside the gene matches. The length of the CDR3 is 16 residues. Per the germline V gene, CDR1 is WNHNN and CDR2 is SYGVQD (reference sequence). CDR3 nucleotides: TGCGCCAGCAGTGAGCCCCCTGACAGGGATAACTATGGCTACACCTTC. Translation gives CASSEPPDRDNYGYTF.

The CDR3 DNA follows: TGCGCCAGCAGCCAAGAGATCGGGTACACTGAAGCTTTCTTT. Its translation: CASSQEIGYTEAFF. The J gene is TRBJ1-1, the V gene TRBV4-3; unclear D gene. CDR1 is LGHNA, CDR2 YSLEER, per germline. V lost 0 bases and J 3 bases, leaving 8 bases between the germline ends. The CDR3 has 14 residues.

This sequence joins TRBV6-6 and TRBJ2-7, with 8 bases matching TRBD1. The V gene's germline CDR1 is MNHNY and CDR2 SVGAGI (reference sequence). With 2 bases clipped from V and 2 bases from J, the junction kept 2 bases outside the gene matches. The CDR3 covers 14 residues. CDR3 sequence (DNA): TGTGCCAGCAGTTACGCACAGGGGGCCTACGAGCAGTACTTC. Translated, it gives CASSYAQGAYEQYF.

This chain joins TRBV4-3 and TRBJ2-5; the D gene is possibly TRBD2 (7 bases). The germline V gene encodes CDR1 LGHNA and CDR2 YSLEER. CDR3 length: 16 residues. Trimming took off 0 bases at V and 2 bases at J, with 13 bases between the two ends. Here the CDR3 reads CASSQDLGRGQETQYF. The CDR3 nucleotides are TGCGCCAGCAGCCAAGATCTGGGGAGGGGGCAAGAGACCCAGTACTTC.

The gene calls are TRBV20-1 and TRBJ2-7, with unresolved D. Germline-derived CDR1 and CDR2 are DFQATT and SNEGSKA (reference sequence). This CDR3 has 10 amino acids. Trimming took off 2 bases at V and 10 bases at J, with 9 bases between the two ends. The CDR3 DNA is TGCAGTGCTAGAAAGGAGTTACAGTACTTC. It yields the protein CSARKELQYF.

The V call is TRBV27, the J call TRBJ2-7; the match to TRBD1 covers 7 bases. Germline V gene data show CDR1 as MNHEY and CDR2 as SMNVEV (reference sequence). The CDR3 has 15 residues. Trimming removed 5 bases from V and 5 bases from J; junction bases left unmatched: 12. CDR3: CASSIAKGAANEQYF. The CDR3 nucleotides are TGTGCCAGCAGTATAGCCAAGGGGGCGGCCAACGAGCAGTACTTC.

The rearrangement links TRBV6-1 to TRBJ2-3; TRBD1 agrees at 7 bases. The CDR3 is made up of 15 amino acids. Germline values: CDR1 MNHNS, CDR2 SASEGT. The V and J ends lost 6 bases and 3 bases, in that order; junction bases with no gene match: 9. The chain's CDR3 is CASRRKRDRTDTQYF. The CDR3 coding sequence is TGTGCCAGCAGAAGAAAACGGGACAGAACAGATACGCAGTATTTT.

The CDR3 loop is CASSEGGRGPGGETQYF. The CDR3 nucleotides are TGCGCCAGCAGTGAGGGCGGGAGAGGTCCGGGGGGGGAGACCCAGTACTTC. V is TRBV10-1 and J is TRBJ2-5; 8 bases match TRBD2. CDR1 is WNHNN and CDR2 is SYGVQD in the germline V gene (reference sequence). The CDR3 is 17 residues long. The V gene end was trimmed by 2 bases and the J gene end by 5 bases; junction bases not matched to a gene: 13.

The chain uses TRBV28 and TRBJ1-5, with a possible D match to TRBD1 (6 bases). CDR1 is MDHEN and CDR2 is SYDVKM in the germline V gene. Trimming stripped 3 bases from V and 5 bases from J, with 11 bases between. CDR3 length equals 14 residues. The CDR3 loop is CASSLLTGYQPQHF. CDR3 bases: TGTGCCAGCAGTTTGTTGACAGGTTATCAGCCCCAGCATTTT.

This chain links TRBV6-1 with TRBJ2-2, with TRBD1 matching 7 bases. CDR1 and CDR2 from the germline V gene are MNHNS and SASEGT. V was pared by 6 bases and J by 4 bases, with 5 bases of the junction left unmatched. The CDR3 spans 14 residues. The CDR3 nucleotides are TGTGCCAGCAGCCAGGGGGTTCGCACCGGGGAGCTGTTTTTT. Protein: CASSQGVRTGELFF.

The chain joins TRBV1 to TRBJ1-3. TRBV1 is noted as a pseudogene. The CDR3 length is 16 residues. This chain's CDR3 is CTSSQDRQRSGNTIYF. In DNA form, the CDR3 reads TGCACCAGCAGCCAAGATCGGCAGCGCTCTGGAAACACCATATATTTT.

The V and J genes are TRBV7-9 and TRBJ1-2; D not resolved. Germline CDR1 is SEHNR and CDR2 is FQNEAQ (reference sequence). This CDR3 is built from 12 residues. The germline V and J ends were trimmed by 2 bases and 7 bases, with 8 bases remaining between them. This CDR3 is CASSLTGFGYTF. As DNA, the CDR3 is TGTGCCAGCAGCTTAACGGGGTTTGGCTACACCTTC.

The chain links TRBV6-1 to TRBJ1-1; TRBD1 is a possible D gene (5 bases). Trimming cost V 0 bases and J 7 bases, with 15 bases left between them. The germline V gene encodes CDR1 MNHNS and CDR2 SASEGT. This CDR3 is built from 15 residues. The CDR3 sequence is CASSEAGRGGNEAFF. CDR3 bases: TGTGCCAGCAGTGAAGCAGGGCGGGGGGGAAATGAAGCTTTCTTT.

The gene calls are TRBV18 and TRBJ2-7, with D hard to call. The ends were cut back, 2 bases at V and 0 bases at J, with 8 bases in the middle. The germline CDR1 and CDR2 sequences are KGHSH and LQKENI. The CDR3 loop spans 14 amino acids. The CDR3: CASSPGRRSYEQYF. CDR3 in DNA: TGTGCCAGCTCACCAGGGCGCCGCTCCTACGAGCAGTACTTC.